This T cell receptor (beta chain) was profiled in a study of PD-1 blockade in classical Hodgkin lymphoma. Using immunoSEQ multiplex PCR, the repertoire was profiled, and TCRdb retains in-frame clones only, with some absent. The data hold 50,000 or so clones, with roughly 89% observed a single time. Time point noted: cycle 4 day 1 (C4D1), after 5 to 7 weeks of nivolumab. Each patient's relapse followed autologous stem cell transplantation, and brentuximab vedotin exposure varied. Study results and caveats: Prior therapy or disease activity may underlie the repertoire differences, whose causes remain undefined. Baseline TCR diversity was reportedly lower in newly diagnosed patients than in healthy donors. It was reported as lower still in relapsed/refractory patients. There was a significant rise in CD4+ TCR diversity by C4D1, with no such rise for CD8+.

As for this clone: Antigen specificity is unknown.

In germline, CDR1 is SGDLS, CDR2 YYNGEE. The length of the CDR3 is 13 residues. Deletions cut 0 bases from V and 3 bases from J, with 7 bases between. V and J are TRBV9 and TRBJ2-7; tentative D call: TRBD2 (6 bases). The specimen comprised peripheral blood mononuclear cells (PBMCs), sampled before the fourth cycle of nivolumab. This TCR derives from a human donor with classical Hodgkin lymphoma. DNA for the CDR3: TGTGCCAGCAGCGTAGTGGAGGGCTACGAGCAGTACTTC. Translated, it gives CASSVVEGYEQYF.